The 21 T cell receptor beta chains listed next were all sequenced from one sample in a study of blood T cell repertoires in COVID-19. Produced via immunoSEQ multiplex PCR; TCRdb's table is partial and in-frame only. The repertoire consists of 150,000 to 200,000 clones, with over 75% occurring once and the leading ten covering approximately 10%. The sample was PBMCs or T cells enriched from blood (not recorded which). The receptors shown here come from a man aged 50-60 years who had recovered from COVID-19.

J is TRBJ1-2 and V is TRBV6-5; possible D gene TRBD1, 5 bases. The V end lost 6 bases, the J end lost 5 bases, and 10 bases lay between the germline ends. Germline V gene data show CDR1 as MNHEY and CDR2 as SVGAGI. The CDR3 has 12 amino acids. The CDR3: CASRTGGYGYTF. The CDR3 DNA reads TGTGCCAGCAGGACGGGGGGGTATGGCTACACCTTC.

The sample holds one count of this clone. The chain employs TRBV5-6 and TRBJ1-5; TRBD1 might be the D (5 bases). Trimming shortened V by 3 bases and J by 3 bases, and 13 bases separated the two germline ends. Germline V lookup: CDR1 SGHDT, CDR2 YYEEEE. The CDR3 totals 15 residues. The CDR3 loop reads CASSSRGALNQPQHF. CDR3 DNA: TGTGCCAGCAGCTCGCGCGGGGCACTCAATCAGCCCCAGCATTTT.

The chain combines TRBV27 with TRBJ1-2; a weak D match, TRBD1 (5 bases). CDR1 MNHEY and CDR2 SMNVEV come from the germline V gene (reference sequence). The germline V and J ends were trimmed by 2 bases and 6 bases, with 16 bases remaining between them. This CDR3 contains 15 residues. The chain's CDR3 is CASSLLPTEADGYTF. The CDR3 DNA sequence: TGTGCCAGCAGTTTACTCCCGACAGAGGCGGATGGCTACACCTTC.

V usage is TRBV6-1 and J usage is TRBJ2-7; 13 nucleotides agree with TRBD2. CDR1 MNHNS and CDR2 SASEGT come from the germline V gene. V shed 1 base, J shed 6 bases, and the junction held 3 bases outside the gene matches. The CDR3 has 15 residues. The CDR3 bases are TGTGCCAGCAGTGAAGGGACTAGCGGGAGTAGCGAGCAGTACTTC. Translating it yields CASSEGTSGSSEQYF.

CDR3 loop: CASSIEGTSGRPVYNEQFF. In DNA, the CDR3 is TGTGCCAGTAGTATAGAGGGGACTAGCGGGAGGCCAGTTTACAATGAGCAGTTCTTC. The chain carries TRBV19 and TRBJ2-1; 15 bases fit TRBD2. Germline loops: CDR1 LNHDA, CDR2 SQIVND (reference sequence). CDR3 length: 19 amino acids. With 0 bases clipped from V and 4 bases from J, the junction kept 7 bases outside the gene matches.

The chain has TRBV7-9 and TRBJ2-7; 8 bases match TRBD2. Germline V gene sequence: CDR1 SEHNR, CDR2 FQNEAQ (reference sequence). The CDR3 extends over 13 amino acids. Losses at the gene ends were 3 bases for V and 5 bases for J; bases not matched to a gene: 3. This CDR3 reads CASSLRGADEQYF. In nucleotides, the CDR3 is TGTGCCAGCAGCTTGCGGGGGGCGGACGAGCAGTACTTC. Full variable domain (rest looked up from reference TRBV7-9 and TRBJ2-7): DTGVSQNPRHKITKRGQNVTFRCDPISEHNRLYWYRQTLGQGPEFLTYFQNEAQLEKSRLLSDRFSAERPKGSFSTLEIQRTEQGDSAMYLCASSLRGADEQYFGPGTRLTVT.

The table lists this clone with a few counts. The rearrangement joins TRBV9 to TRBJ2-1; TRBD2 matches 7 bases. The CDR3 totals 14 residues. Looked up from germline, CDR1 is SGDLS and CDR2 is YYNGEE. V was clipped by 5 bases and J by 7 bases; unmatched bases: 9. CDR3 protein: CASSRSAGVNEQFF. Written as DNA, the CDR3 is TGTGCCAGCAGTCGGTCGGCGGGAGTGAATGAGCAGTTCTTC.

This sequence joins TRBV28 and TRBJ1-4; 10 bases match TRBD1. The junction had 13 bases not matched to a gene; V was cut back by 5 bases and J by 7 bases. The CDR3 is made up of 17 amino acids. Germline loops: CDR1 MDHEN, CDR2 SYDVKM. This chain's CDR3 is CASSLQTGQGRGEKLFF. The CDR3 DNA reads as TGTGCCAGCAGTCTCCAAACGGGACAGGGGCGGGGTGAAAAACTGTTTTTT.

The V gene is TRBV6-5, the J gene TRBJ1-5; 11 nucleotides agree with TRBD1. The length of the CDR3 is 15 residues. Trimming cost V 0 bases and J 7 bases; bases outside gene matches: 2. In germline, CDR1 is MNHEY, CDR2 SVGAGI. In DNA form, the CDR3 reads TGTGCCAGCAGTTACTCCCGGACAGGGGGCCAGCCCCAGCATTTT. Translation gives CASSYSRTGGQPQHF.

The rearrangement uses TRBV7-9 and TRBJ2-1, with 8 bases lining up with TRBD2. Looked up from germline, CDR1 is SEHNR and CDR2 is FQNEAQ (reference sequence). CDR3 length: 14 amino acids. J lost 7 bases, V lost 3 bases, and 5 bases had no gene match. The CDR3 loop reads CASSLPGGSNEQFF. The CDR3 region has the DNA TGTGCCAGCAGCTTGCCGGGGGGGTCAAATGAGCAGTTCTTC.

The V and J genes are TRBV15 and TRBJ2-3; 10 bases align to TRBD2. The CDR3 contains 13 residues. CDR1 and CDR2 (germline): LNHNV, YYDKDF (reference sequence). The ends lost 9 bases at V and 7 bases at J; junction bases unmatched: 7. This chain's CDR3 is CATRSGGANTQYF. CDR3 nucleotide sequence: TGTGCCACAAGAAGCGGGGGGGCGAATACGCAGTATTTT.

This clone occurred a few times. This chain links TRBV11-2 with TRBJ2-3; perhaps TRBD2 as D (6 bases). CDR3 size: 16 residues. V dropped 3 bases and J dropped 5 bases, with 18 bases sitting between them. The germline CDR1 and CDR2 sequences are SGHAT and FQNNGV. The CDR3 sequence: CASSLGGSGLGDTQYF. CDR3 sequence (DNA): TGTGCCAGCAGCTTGGGAGGCTCAGGGCTGGGAGATACGCAGTATTTT.

This rearrangement joins TRBV28 to TRBJ1-4; 7 bases are a match to TRBD1. The V segment lost 5 bases and the J segment 11 bases; nucleotides outside the gene matches: 5. CDR1 is MDHEN and CDR2 is SYDVKM in the germline V gene. The CDR3 length is 12 residues. The CDR3 nucleotides read TGTGCCAGCAGTGTAACAGGGGCGAAACTGTTTTTT. This sequence encodes CASSVTGAKLFF.

V is TRBV5-1 and J is TRBJ2-3; the D gene is possibly TRBD1 (6 bases). The germline gives CDR1 SGHRS, CDR2 YFSETQ. V was cut by 2 bases and J by 1 base, with 11 bases left in between. The CDR3 is 15 amino acids. CDR3 amino acids: CASSFQGSGTDTQYF. CDR3 in DNA: TGCGCCAGCAGCTTCCAGGGGTCCGGCACAGATACGCAGTATTTT.

This clone turned up a few times. The rearrangement uses TRBV10-3 and TRBJ1-1, with unresolved D. CDR1 ENHRY and CDR2 SYGVKD come from the germline V gene. The CDR3 covers 13 residues. With 7 bases removed from V and 1 base from J, the gap between germline ends came to 10 bases. Here the CDR3 reads CAIMEGANTEAFF. CDR3 bases: TGTGCCATCATGGAGGGTGCGAACACTGAAGCTTTCTTT.

The V call is TRBV19, the J call TRBJ2-1; 7 bases are a match to TRBD1. Germline CDR1 is LNHDA and CDR2 is SQIVND (reference sequence). The CDR3 runs 14 residues. Losses at the gene ends were 6 bases for V and 4 bases for J; bases not matched to a gene: 6. CDR3 sequence: CASSLQGQYNEQFF. The CDR3 DNA is TGTGCCAGTAGCCTACAGGGGCAGTACAATGAGCAGTTCTTC.

V usage is TRBV4-2 and J usage is TRBJ2-3; 11 bases line up with TRBD2. Germline V gives CDR1 LGHNA, CDR2 YNFKEQ. This CDR3 is built from 16 residues. V dropped 2 bases and J dropped 2; count of bases not matched to a gene: 3. Here the CDR3 DNA reads TGTGCCAGCAGCCAAACTAGCGGGGGTAACACAGATACGCAGTATTTT. Residues: CASSQTSGGNTDTQYF.

The V call is TRBV27, the J call TRBJ2-5; a weak D match, TRBD2 (5 bases). From germline, CDR1 is MNHEY and CDR2 SMNVEV (reference sequence). The V end was cut by 2 bases, the J end by 5 bases, with 9 bases between. The CDR3 has 13 residues. CDR3 residues: CASSLGRRETQYF. CDR3 nucleotides: TGTGCCAGCAGTTTAGGCAGGAGGGAGACCCAGTACTTC.

J is TRBJ1-6 and V is TRBV9, with 10 bases that match TRBD1. V dropped 0 bases and J dropped 9; count of bases not matched to a gene: 3. The CDR3 consists of 15 residues. Germline V lookup: CDR1 SGDLS, CDR2 YYNGEE. The DNA of the CDR3 is TGTGCCAGCAGCGTAGTAGACAGGGGGCTTTCACCCCTCCACTTT. It translates to CASSVVDRGLSPLHF. Full variable domain (outside the CDR3, taken from reference TRBV9 and TRBJ1-6): DSGVTQTPKHLITATGQRVTLRCSPRSGDLSVYWYQQSLDQGLQFLIQYYNGEERAKGNILERFSAQQFPDLHSELNLSSLELGDSALYFCASSVVDRGLSPLHFGNGTRLTVT.

V gene TRBV5-1 combines with J gene TRBJ2-7; 7 bases line up with TRBD2. Germline V lookup: CDR1 SGHRS, CDR2 YFSETQ. This CDR3 region has 16 residues. V lost 0 bases to trimming and J lost 0 bases; unmatched junction nucleotides: 6. CDR3 coding DNA: TGCGCCAGCAGCTTGGTAGGTAGCGGGTCCTCCTACGAGCAGTACTTC. It codes for CASSLVGSGSSYEQYF.

With regard to this clone: The same CDR3 is also encoded by other DNA sequences in this sample. The chain has TRBV24-1 and TRBJ2-1; the D gene is possibly TRBD1 (6 bases). CDR1 is KGHDR and CDR2 is SFDVKD in the germline V gene. This CDR3 has 14 amino acids. The V and J ends lost 4 bases and 4 bases respectively, with 10 bases between them. The chain's CDR3 is CATSDPTGYNEQFF. DNA of the CDR3: TGTGCCACCAGTGACCCTACAGGGTACAATGAGCAGTTCTTC.